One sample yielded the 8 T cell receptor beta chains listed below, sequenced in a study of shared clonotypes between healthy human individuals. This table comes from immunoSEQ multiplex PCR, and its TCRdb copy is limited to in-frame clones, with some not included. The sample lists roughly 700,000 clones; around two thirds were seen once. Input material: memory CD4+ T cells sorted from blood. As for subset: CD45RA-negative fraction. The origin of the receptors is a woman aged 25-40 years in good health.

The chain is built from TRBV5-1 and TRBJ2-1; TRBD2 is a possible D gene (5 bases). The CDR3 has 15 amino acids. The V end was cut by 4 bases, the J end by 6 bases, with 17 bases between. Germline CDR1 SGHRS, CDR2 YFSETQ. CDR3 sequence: CASSRLGAEANEQFF. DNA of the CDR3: TGCGCCAGCAGCCGATTGGGTGCGGAGGCCAATGAGCAGTTCTTC.

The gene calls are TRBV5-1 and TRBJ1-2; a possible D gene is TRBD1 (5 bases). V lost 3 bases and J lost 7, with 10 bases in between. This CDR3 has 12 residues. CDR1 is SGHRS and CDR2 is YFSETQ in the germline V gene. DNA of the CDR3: TGCGCCAGCAGCTGGGGGACTCCTGGCTACACCTTC. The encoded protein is CASSWGTPGYTF.

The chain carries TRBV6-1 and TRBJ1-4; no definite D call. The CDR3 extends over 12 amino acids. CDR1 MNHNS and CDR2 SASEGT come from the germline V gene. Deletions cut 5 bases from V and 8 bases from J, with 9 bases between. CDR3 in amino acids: CASSRPGEKLFF. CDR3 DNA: TGTGCCAGCAGTCGGCCTGGGGAAAAACTGTTTTTT.

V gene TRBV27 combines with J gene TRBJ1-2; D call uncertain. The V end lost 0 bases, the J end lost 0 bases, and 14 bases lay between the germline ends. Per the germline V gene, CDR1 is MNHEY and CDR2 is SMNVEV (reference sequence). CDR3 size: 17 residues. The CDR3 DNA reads TGTGCCAGCAGTTTATCAGCGGGCAGAAGTGCTAACTATGGCTACACCTTC. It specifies CASSLSAGRSANYGYTF.

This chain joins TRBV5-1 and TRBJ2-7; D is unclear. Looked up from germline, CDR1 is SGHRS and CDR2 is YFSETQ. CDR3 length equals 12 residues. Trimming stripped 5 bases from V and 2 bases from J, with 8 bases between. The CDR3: CASSDTTYEQYF. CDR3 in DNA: TGCGCCAGCAGTGACACCACCTACGAGCAGTACTTC.

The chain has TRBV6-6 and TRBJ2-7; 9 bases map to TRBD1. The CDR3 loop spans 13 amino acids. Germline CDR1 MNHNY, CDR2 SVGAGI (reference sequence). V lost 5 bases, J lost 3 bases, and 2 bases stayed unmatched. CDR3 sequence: CASSGQGFYEQYF. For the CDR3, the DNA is TGTGCCAGCAGTGGACAGGGGTTCTACGAGCAGTACTTC.

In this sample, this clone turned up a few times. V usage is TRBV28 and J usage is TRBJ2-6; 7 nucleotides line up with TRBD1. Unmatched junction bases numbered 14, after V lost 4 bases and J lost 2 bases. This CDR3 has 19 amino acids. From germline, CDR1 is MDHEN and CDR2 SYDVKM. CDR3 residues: CASSSWTGRVNPGANVLTF. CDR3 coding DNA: TGTGCCAGCAGTTCCTGGACAGGCCGGGTGAATCCTGGGGCCAACGTCCTGACTTTC.

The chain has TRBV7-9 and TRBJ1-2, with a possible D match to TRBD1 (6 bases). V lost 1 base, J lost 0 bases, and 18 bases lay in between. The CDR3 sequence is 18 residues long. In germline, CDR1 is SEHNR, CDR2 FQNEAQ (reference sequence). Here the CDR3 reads CASSLGQGFLGPNYGYTF. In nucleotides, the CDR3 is TGTGCCAGCAGCTTAGGTCAGGGGTTTCTAGGCCCTAACTATGGCTACACCTTC.